The 27 T cell receptor beta chains below come from one sample, sequenced in a study of CD8 T cells in cerebrospinal fluid in Alzheimer's disease. From the 10x single-cell sequencing reads, TCRdb lists one entry per CDR3 protein and no DNA. The listing contains around 1,200 distinct CDR3 sequences. The sample was cerebrospinal fluid. These receptors were obtained from a human donor with Parkinson's disease.

This clonotype shows up as medium-sized (0.01 to 0.1%) by frequency. The chain employs TRBV6-5 and TRBJ1-6; TCRdb reports TRBD1, a call that lacks DNA to check it against. CDR1 is MNHEY and CDR2 is SVGAGI in the germline V gene. This CDR3 has 16 residues. CDR3 protein: CASSYSAPARGSPLHF.

The chain uses TRBV6-5 and TRBJ2-1; TCRdb selects TRBD2, and the lack of DNA leaves this call unchecked. The germline V gene encodes CDR1 MNHEY and CDR2 SVGAGI. The CDR3 extends over 17 amino acids. The CDR3 sequence is CASSRTSGTLSYNEQFF.

This clonotype is deemed medium-sized (0.01 to 0.1%) by its frequency. This chain joins TRBV12-3 or TRBV12-4 and TRBJ2-1. CDR3 length: 14 amino acids. The CDR3 loop is CASSLDGYYNEQFF.

This clonotype shows up as medium-sized by frequency. CDR3 amino acids: CASTDRTGLAKETQYF. The rearrangement joins TRBV6-6 to TRBJ2-5; as DNA is missing, the TRBD2 call by TCRdb cannot be tested. Germline CDR1 reads MNHNY; CDR2 reads SVGAGI (reference sequence). CDR3 length equals 16 residues.

Measured by frequency, this clonotype is medium-sized. This CDR3 reads CASSTSDRGVTF. This sequence joins TRBV28 and TRBJ1-2; the D call from TCRdb, TRBD1, cannot be confirmed without DNA. Germline V CDR1 and CDR2: MDHEN, SYDVKM. There are 12 residues in the CDR3.

This clonotype is medium-sized (0.01 to 0.1%) by frequency. The rearrangement links TRBV20-1 to TRBJ2-7; TCRdb's D call of TRBD2 is untestable without DNA. This CDR3 contains 13 residues. Germline CDR1 and CDR2: DFQATT and SNEGSKA (reference sequence). The CDR3 is CSARDASEGEQYF.

The chain uses TRBV6-5 and TRBJ2-7; TCRdb's D gene call, TRBD1, goes unchecked for lack of DNA. The germline CDR1 and CDR2 sequences are MNHEY and SVGAGI. The CDR3 consists of 16 residues. The CDR3: CASRKALGQGAGEQYF.

This clonotype shows up as large by frequency. This rearrangement joins TRBV27 to TRBJ2-7; absent DNA, TCRdb's TRBD1 call cannot be checked. Germline V gene data show CDR1 as MNHEY and CDR2 as SMNVEV (reference sequence). This CDR3 spans 12 amino acids. CDR3 sequence: CASSRVVGEQYF.

Frequency places this clonotype as medium-sized. This rearrangement joins TRBV7-6 to TRBJ2-3; TCRdb calls TRBD2, which cannot be checked without DNA. From germline, CDR1 is SGHVS and CDR2 FNYEAQ. The CDR3 spans 17 residues. The CDR3 protein is CASSLASGGAATDTQYF.

This clonotype counts as medium-sized by frequency. The rearrangement uses TRBV11-2 and TRBJ2-3; TCRdb's assignment of TRBD1 cannot be checked, as there is no DNA. Looked up from germline, CDR1 is SGHAT and CDR2 is FQNNGV. CDR3 length: 15 amino acids. This CDR3 is CASSLVVGAADTQYF.

This clonotype is called medium-sized based on its frequency. The CDR3 sequence: CASSLKLAGVYYEQYF. The chain is built from TRBV5-6 and TRBJ2-7; TCRdb's assignment of TRBD2 cannot be checked, as there is no DNA. CDR1 SGHDT and CDR2 YYEEEE come from the germline V gene. The CDR3 covers 16 residues.

This clonotype is classed as large by frequency. The chain uses TRBV11-2 and TRBJ2-1; the D gene TCRdb calls, TRBD1, cannot be checked with no DNA. This CDR3 comprises 14 residues. Germline V gene data show CDR1 as SGHAT and CDR2 as FQNNGV. The CDR3 loop reads CASSLVGGGNEQFF.

This clonotype shows up as medium-sized (0.01 to 0.1%) by frequency. The V call is TRBV7-8, the J call TRBJ2-1; the TCRdb D gene call, TRBD2, has no DNA to confirm it. Germline V gene sequence: CDR1 SGHVS, CDR2 FQNEAQ. This CDR3 has 12 amino acids. The CDR3 reads CASLTSDYEQFF.

This clonotype ranks as medium-sized in terms of frequency. The V and J genes are TRBV29-1 and TRBJ1-4. CDR1 SQVTM and CDR2 ANQGSEA come from the germline V gene. The CDR3 sequence is 13 residues long. The CDR3 here is CSVEGREGEKLFF. Drawing the rest from reference TRBV29-1 and TRBJ1-4, the complete variable domain is SAVISQKPSRDICQRGTSLTIQCQVDSQVTMMFWYRQQPGQSLTLIATANQGSEATYESGFVIDKFPISRPNLTFSTLTVSNMSPEDSSIYLCSVEGREGEKLFFGSGTQLSVL.

This clonotype is labeled hyperexpanded based on frequency. The rearrangement links TRBV3-1 to TRBJ1-2. The CDR3 length is 17 residues. Germline CDR1 reads LGHDT; CDR2 reads YNNKEL (reference sequence). CDR3 protein: CASSPTLFSQANYGYTF.

This chain links TRBV7-7 with TRBJ1-4; there is no DNA to check the TCRdb D call of TRBD1. The germline V gene has CDR1 SSHAT and CDR2 FNYEAQ (reference sequence). The CDR3 runs to 13 residues. The CDR3 region is CASSFVLNEKLFF.

The V gene is TRBV7-3, the J gene TRBJ2-7; the D call from TCRdb, TRBD1, cannot be confirmed without DNA. Looked up from germline, CDR1 is SGHTA and CDR2 is FQGTGA. CDR3 size: 15 residues. The CDR3 spells CASSPRGSLYDEQYF.

This clonotype shows up as medium-sized by frequency. The V gene is TRBV2, the J gene TRBJ1-1. The CDR3 consists of 14 residues. Per the germline V gene, CDR1 is SNHLY and CDR2 is FYNNEI. CDR3: CASSEASENTEAFF.

The chain carries TRBV28 and TRBJ1-2; TCRdb lists TRBD1, though no DNA is available to test this call. Germline V gives CDR1 MDHEN, CDR2 SYDVKM. The CDR3 totals 14 residues. The CDR3: CATTRGGNNYGYTF.

The V call is TRBV9, the J call TRBJ2-3. The CDR3 consists of 15 residues. Looked up from germline, CDR1 is SGDLS and CDR2 is YYNGEE. CDR3 region: CASSVDPIGTDTQYF.

This clonotype is deemed large by its frequency. The chain links TRBV10-2 to TRBJ2-7; the TCRdb call, TRBD2, lacks DNA for checking. CDR3 length: 15 residues. From germline, CDR1 is WSHSY and CDR2 SAAADI. CDR3 residues: CASSEGRELSNEQYF.

This clonotype is labeled large based on frequency. The J gene is TRBJ2-3, the V gene TRBV7-2. The germline CDR1 and CDR2 sequences are SGHTA and FQGNSA. The CDR3 totals 13 residues. The CDR3 region is CASSLMSADTQYF.

This clonotype registers medium-sized (0.01 to 0.1%) by frequency. The rearrangement uses TRBV2 and TRBJ1-6. This CDR3 has 11 residues. Germline CDR1 is SNHLY and CDR2 is FYNNEI. The CDR3 spells CASSGGSPLHF.

This clonotype is identified as medium-sized from frequency. This chain links TRBV28 with TRBJ1-6; TCRdb selects TRBD1, and the lack of DNA leaves this call unchecked. Germline V gene data show CDR1 as MDHEN and CDR2 as SYDVKM. This CDR3 has 15 amino acids. This CDR3 is CASSRWGQGNSPLHF.

This clonotype is labeled medium-sized based on frequency. The V gene is TRBV20-1, the J gene TRBJ1-6; TCRdb gives TRBD1 as the D gene, but with no DNA this cannot be confirmed. Germline V gene data show CDR1 as DFQATT and CDR2 as SNEGSKA (reference sequence). The CDR3 extends over 15 amino acids. CDR3 in amino acids: CSAMRTGDYNSPLHF.

Frequency places this clonotype as large. The V and J genes are TRBV4-3 and TRBJ2-5. CDR3 size: 15 residues. Germline V gene data show CDR1 as LGHNA and CDR2 as YSLEER. This chain's CDR3 is CASSQSHGLEETQYF.

By frequency, this clonotype registers medium-sized. CDR3 region: CASSTILRETQYF. This rearrangement joins TRBV7-2 to TRBJ2-5. The germline V gene has CDR1 SGHTA and CDR2 FQGNSA. The CDR3 runs to 13 residues.